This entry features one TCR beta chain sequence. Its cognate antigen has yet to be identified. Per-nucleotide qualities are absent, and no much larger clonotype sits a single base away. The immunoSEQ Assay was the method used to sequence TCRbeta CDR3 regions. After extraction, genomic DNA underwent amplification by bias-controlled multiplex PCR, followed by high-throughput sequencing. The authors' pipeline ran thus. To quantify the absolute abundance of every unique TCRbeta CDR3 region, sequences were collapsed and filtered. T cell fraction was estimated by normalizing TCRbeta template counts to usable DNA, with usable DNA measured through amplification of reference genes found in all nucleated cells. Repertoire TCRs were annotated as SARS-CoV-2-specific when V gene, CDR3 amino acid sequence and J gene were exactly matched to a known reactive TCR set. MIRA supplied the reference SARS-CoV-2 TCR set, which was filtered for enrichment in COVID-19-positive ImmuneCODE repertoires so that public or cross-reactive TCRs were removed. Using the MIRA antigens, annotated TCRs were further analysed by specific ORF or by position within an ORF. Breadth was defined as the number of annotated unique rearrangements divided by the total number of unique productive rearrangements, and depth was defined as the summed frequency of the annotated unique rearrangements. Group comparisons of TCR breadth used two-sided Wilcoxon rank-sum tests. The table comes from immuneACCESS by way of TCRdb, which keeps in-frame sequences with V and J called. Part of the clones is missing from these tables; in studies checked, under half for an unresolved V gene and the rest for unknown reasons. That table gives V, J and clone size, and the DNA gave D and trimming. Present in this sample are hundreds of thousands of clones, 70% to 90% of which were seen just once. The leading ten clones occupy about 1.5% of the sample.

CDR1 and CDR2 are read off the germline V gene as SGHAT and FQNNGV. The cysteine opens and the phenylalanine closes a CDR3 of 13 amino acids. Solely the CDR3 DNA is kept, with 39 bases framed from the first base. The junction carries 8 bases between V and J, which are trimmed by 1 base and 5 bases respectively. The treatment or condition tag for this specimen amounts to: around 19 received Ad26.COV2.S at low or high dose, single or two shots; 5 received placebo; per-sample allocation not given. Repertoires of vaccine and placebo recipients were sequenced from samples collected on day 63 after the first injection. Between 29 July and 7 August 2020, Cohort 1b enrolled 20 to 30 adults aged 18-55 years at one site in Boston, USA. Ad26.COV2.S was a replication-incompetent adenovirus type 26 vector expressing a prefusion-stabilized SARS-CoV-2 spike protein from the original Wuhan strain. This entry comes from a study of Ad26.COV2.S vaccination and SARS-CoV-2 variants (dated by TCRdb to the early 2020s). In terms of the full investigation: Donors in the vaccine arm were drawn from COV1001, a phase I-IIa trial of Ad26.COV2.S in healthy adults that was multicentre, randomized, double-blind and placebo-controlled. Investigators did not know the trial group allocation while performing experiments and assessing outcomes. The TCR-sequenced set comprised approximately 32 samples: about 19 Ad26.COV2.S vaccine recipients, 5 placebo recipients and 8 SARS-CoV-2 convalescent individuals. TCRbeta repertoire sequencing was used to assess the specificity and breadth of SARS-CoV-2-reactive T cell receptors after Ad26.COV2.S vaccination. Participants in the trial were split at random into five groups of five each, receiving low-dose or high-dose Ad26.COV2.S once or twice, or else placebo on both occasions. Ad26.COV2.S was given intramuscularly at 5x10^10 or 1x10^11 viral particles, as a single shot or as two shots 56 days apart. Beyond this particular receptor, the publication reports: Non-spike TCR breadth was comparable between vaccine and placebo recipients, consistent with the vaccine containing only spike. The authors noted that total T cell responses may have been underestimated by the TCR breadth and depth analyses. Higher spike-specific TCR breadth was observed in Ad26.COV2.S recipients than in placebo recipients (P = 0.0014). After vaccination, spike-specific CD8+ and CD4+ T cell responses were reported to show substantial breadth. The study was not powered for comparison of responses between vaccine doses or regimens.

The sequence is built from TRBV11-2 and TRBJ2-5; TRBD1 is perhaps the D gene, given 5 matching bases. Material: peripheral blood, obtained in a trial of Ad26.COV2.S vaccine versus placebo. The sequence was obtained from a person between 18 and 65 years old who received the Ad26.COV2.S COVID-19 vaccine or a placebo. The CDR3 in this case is CASSLAGWETQYF. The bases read TGTGCCAGCAGCTTAGCAGGGTGGGAGACCCAGTACTTC. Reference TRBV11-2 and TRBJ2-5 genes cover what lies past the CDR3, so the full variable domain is EAGVAQSPRYKIIEKRQSVAFWCNPISGHATLYWYQQILGQGPKLLIQFQNNGVVDDSQLPKDRFSAERLKGVDSTLKIQPAKLEDSAVYLCASSLAGWETQYFGPGTRLLVL.